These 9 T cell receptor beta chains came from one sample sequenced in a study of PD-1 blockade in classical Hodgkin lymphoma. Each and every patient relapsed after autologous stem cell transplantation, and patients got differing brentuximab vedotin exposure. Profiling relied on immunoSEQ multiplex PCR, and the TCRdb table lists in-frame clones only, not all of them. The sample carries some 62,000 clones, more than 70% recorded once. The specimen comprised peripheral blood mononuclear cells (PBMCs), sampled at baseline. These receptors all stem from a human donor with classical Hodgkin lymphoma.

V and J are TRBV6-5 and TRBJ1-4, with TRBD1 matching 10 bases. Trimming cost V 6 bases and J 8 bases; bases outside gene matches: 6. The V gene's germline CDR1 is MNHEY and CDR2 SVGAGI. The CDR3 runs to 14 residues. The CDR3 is CASSQGDRGEKLFF. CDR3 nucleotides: TGTGCCAGCAGCCAGGGGGACAGGGGAGAAAAACTGTTTTTT.

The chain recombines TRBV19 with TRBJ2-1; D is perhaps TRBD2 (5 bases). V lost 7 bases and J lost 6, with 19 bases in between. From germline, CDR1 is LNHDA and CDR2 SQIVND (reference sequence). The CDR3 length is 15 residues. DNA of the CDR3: TGTGCCAGTATTCAATTTCCTGGGAGAAGCAATGAGCAGTTCTTC. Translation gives CASIQFPGRSNEQFF.

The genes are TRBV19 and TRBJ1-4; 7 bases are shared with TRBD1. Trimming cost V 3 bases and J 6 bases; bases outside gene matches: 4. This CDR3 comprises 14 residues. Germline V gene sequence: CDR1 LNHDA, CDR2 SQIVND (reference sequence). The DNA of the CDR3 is TGTGCCAGTAGTATCCAGGGGGGCCATGAAAAACTGTTTTTT. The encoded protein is CASSIQGGHEKLFF.

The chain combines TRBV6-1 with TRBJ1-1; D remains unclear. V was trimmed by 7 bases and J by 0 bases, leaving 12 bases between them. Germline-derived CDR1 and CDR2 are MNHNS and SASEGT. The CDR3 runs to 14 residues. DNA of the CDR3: TGTGCCAGCACCGAGACATTTATGAACACTGAAGCTTTCTTT. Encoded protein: CASTETFMNTEAFF.

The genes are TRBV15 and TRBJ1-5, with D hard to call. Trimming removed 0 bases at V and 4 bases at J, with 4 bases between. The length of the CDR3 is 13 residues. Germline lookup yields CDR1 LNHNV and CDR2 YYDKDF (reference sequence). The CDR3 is CATSREGNQPQHF. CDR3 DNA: TGTGCCACCAGCAGAGAGGGGAATCAGCCCCAGCATTTT.

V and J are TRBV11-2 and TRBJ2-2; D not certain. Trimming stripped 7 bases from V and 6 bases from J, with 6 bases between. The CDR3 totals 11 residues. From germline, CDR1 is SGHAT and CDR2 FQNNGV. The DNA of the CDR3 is TGTGCCAGCACTCCGGCCGGGGAGCTGTTTTTT. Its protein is CASTPAGELFF.

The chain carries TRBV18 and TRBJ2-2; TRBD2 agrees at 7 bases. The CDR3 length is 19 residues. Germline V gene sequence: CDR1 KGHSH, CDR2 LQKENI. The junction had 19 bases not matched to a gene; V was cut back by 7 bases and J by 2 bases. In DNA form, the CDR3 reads TGTGCCAGCTTCTCCCTCTTTTCCGGGACTACACTCAACACCGGGGAGCTGTTTTTT. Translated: CASFSLFSGTTLNTGELFF.

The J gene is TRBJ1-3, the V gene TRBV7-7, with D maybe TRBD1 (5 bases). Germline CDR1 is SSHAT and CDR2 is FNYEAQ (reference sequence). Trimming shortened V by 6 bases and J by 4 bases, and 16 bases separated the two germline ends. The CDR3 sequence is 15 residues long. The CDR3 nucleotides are TGTGCCAGCAGTCCGATAGTCGGGGGAGGAAACACCATATATTTT. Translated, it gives CASSPIVGGGNTIYF.

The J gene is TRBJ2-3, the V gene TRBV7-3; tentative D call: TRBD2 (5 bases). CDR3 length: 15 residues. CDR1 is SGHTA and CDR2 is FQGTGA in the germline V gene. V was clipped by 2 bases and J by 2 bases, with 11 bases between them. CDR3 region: CASSLQADHTDTQYF. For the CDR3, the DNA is TGTGCCAGCAGCTTACAAGCGGACCACACAGATACGCAGTATTTT.